Following are 10 T cell receptor beta chains from one sample sequenced in a study of cytotoxic CD8 clonotypes in ibrutinib-treated CLL. Some clones are missing from TCRdb's copy, which holds only in-frame ones; the method was immunoSEQ multiplex PCR. The table lists 270,000 or so clones, approximately 76% of them singletons, with about 5.3% in the top ten. The sample here was PBMCs, taken at disease progression, from a patient treated with ibrutinib. The source of these receptors is a human donor with chronic lymphocytic leukemia.

Only a few counts were recorded for this clone. The chain employs TRBV5-1 and TRBJ2-7, with D perhaps being TRBD1 or TRBD2 (5 bases each). The CDR3 loop spans 16 amino acids. Trimming cost V 0 bases and J 0 bases, with 13 bases left between them. In germline, CDR1 is SGHRS, CDR2 YFSETQ. CDR3 in DNA: TGCGCCAGCAGCTTGGGAGGGGCGATTACCTCCTACGAGCAGTACTTC. Translated, it gives CASSLGGAITSYEQYF.

The V call is TRBV27, the J call TRBJ2-3; TRBD2 aligns across 11 bases. Trimming at V came to 6 bases and at J to 2 bases, leaving 7 bases not matched to a gene. Germline V gene sequence: CDR1 MNHEY, CDR2 SMNVEV (reference sequence). There are 16 residues in the CDR3. The CDR3 is CASSFSGRGSTDTQYF. The CDR3 coding sequence is TGTGCCAGCAGCTTTAGCGGGAGGGGATCCACAGATACGCAGTATTTT.

This chain connects TRBV7-6 to TRBJ1-2; 7 bases align to TRBD1. V lost 2 bases to trimming and J lost 4 bases; unmatched junction nucleotides: 7. This CDR3 is 15 amino acids long. Germline V lookup: CDR1 SGHVS, CDR2 FNYEAQ. The CDR3 DNA reads TGTGCCAGCAGCTTAACGAACAGGGGTGGCTATGGCTACACCTTC. It yields the protein CASSLTNRGGYGYTF.

The V call is TRBV7-2, the J call TRBJ2-7; no definite D call. The CDR3 length is 13 residues. CDR1 is SGHTA, CDR2 FQGNSA, per germline. V gave up 1 base and J gave up 1 base, with 5 bases separating them. Here the CDR3 DNA reads TGTGCCAGCAGCTTAGTACAATCCTACGAGCAGTACTTC. Translated, it gives CASSLVQSYEQYF.

The chain has TRBV9 and TRBJ1-6; D not certain. The V gene's germline CDR1 is SGDLS and CDR2 YYNGEE. The V end was cut by 0 bases, the J end by 7 bases, with 8 bases between. CDR3 length: 14 residues. The CDR3 loop reads CASSVAAGNSPLHF. In DNA form, the CDR3 reads TGTGCCAGCAGCGTAGCCGCGGGGAATTCACCCCTCCACTTT.

V gene TRBV18 combines with J gene TRBJ1-5; TRBD1 might be the D (5 bases). The CDR3 spans 14 residues. Trimming removed 6 bases from V and 7 bases from J, with 16 bases in between. Germline values: CDR1 KGHSH, CDR2 LQKENI. The CDR3 sequence is CASSPRRDGQPQHF. As DNA, the CDR3 is TGTGCCAGCTCCCCTAGGAGGGACGGGCAGCCCCAGCATTTT.

This rearrangement joins TRBV4-3 to TRBJ1-4; D unclear. V lost 0 bases to trimming and J lost 4 bases, with 12 bases between them. The CDR3 has 16 amino acids. Per the germline V gene, CDR1 is LGHNA and CDR2 is YSLEER. CDR3 loop: CASSQERAVINEKLFF. CDR3 sequence (DNA): TGCGCCAGCAGCCAAGAAAGGGCAGTGATTAATGAAAAACTGTTTTTT.

This chain connects TRBV28 to TRBJ1-2; D perhaps matches TRBD1 (6 bases). The V end was cut by 6 bases, the J end by 7 bases, with 15 bases between. The CDR3 totals 13 residues. The germline V gene encodes CDR1 MDHEN and CDR2 SYDVKM. In DNA form, the CDR3 reads TGTGCCAGCAGCCTTCCGGGGGGGCTTGGCTACACCTTC. It encodes CASSLPGGLGYTF.

The CDR3, as DNA: TGTGCCACCAGCTTGGGGGGACAGGGGGACTACGAGCAGTACTTC. This codes for CATSLGGQGDYEQYF. The chain has TRBV15 and TRBJ2-7, with 11 nucleotides matching TRBD1. This CDR3 contains 15 residues. The trim removed 5 bases at V and 3 bases at J, leaving 6 bases unmatched. CDR1 and CDR2 (germline): LNHNV, YYDKDF (reference sequence).

This sequence joins TRBV2 and TRBJ1-2; D may be TRBD1 (5 bases). Trimming left V 6 bases short and J 2 bases short, with 7 bases between. CDR3 size: 12 residues. Germline lookup yields CDR1 SNHLY and CDR2 FYNNEI. CDR3 DNA: TGTGCCAGCAGACGGGGGAACTATGGCTACACCTTC. Protein product: CASRRGNYGYTF.